Included here is one TCR beta chain sequence, with context. What it binds is not known. The CDR3 runs to 15 residues. Sequenced material consisted of expressed TCRB transcripts (all of the isolated RNA was reverse transcribed). Assay: immunoSEQ multiplex PCR; the TCRdb copy retains only in-frame clones and omits some. The data contain roughly 120,000 clones, almost 40% of them singletons. These data come from a study of beta chain features in type 1 diabetes. Study outcomes and limitations: Researchers could not determine here whether HLA type influences TCRB rearrangement.

The source is a woman aged 18-30 years in good health. This sequence joins TRBV21-1 and TRBJ2-7; the table's D call TRBD2 went unverified against the DNA. TRBV21-1 is flagged as a pseudogene. Sequencing was done on a sample of stem cell memory CD4+ T cells from blood. The CDR3 sequence is CASSKPSGTTYEQYF. CDR3 sequence (DNA): TGTGCCAGCAGCAAACCCAGCGGCACTACCTACGAGCAGTACTTC.